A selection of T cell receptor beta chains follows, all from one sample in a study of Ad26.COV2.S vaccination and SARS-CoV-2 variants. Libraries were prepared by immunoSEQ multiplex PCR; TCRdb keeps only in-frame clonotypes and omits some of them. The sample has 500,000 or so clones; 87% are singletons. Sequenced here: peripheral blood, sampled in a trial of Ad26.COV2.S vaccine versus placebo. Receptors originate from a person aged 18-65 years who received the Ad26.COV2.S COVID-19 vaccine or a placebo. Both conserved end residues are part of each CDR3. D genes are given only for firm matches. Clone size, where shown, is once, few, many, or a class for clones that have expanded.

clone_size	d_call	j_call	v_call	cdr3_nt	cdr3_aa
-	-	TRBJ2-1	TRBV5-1	TGCGCCAGCAGCTTGGTAGGGGCGCAGACCTACAATGAGCAGTTCTTC	CASSLVGAQTYNEQFF
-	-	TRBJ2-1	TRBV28	TGTGCCAGCAGTTTTCTTACAGGTCACAATGAGCAGTTCTTC	CASSFLTGHNEQFF
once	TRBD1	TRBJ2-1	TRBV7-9	TGTGCCAGCAGCTTCCGGGACAGGGGCTACAATGAGCAGTTCTTC	CASSFRDRGYNEQFF
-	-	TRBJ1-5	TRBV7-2	TGTGCCAGCACCCCCGGTCCGGATAGCAATCAGCCCCAGCATTTT	CASTPGPDSNQPQHF
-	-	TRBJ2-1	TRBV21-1	TGTGCCAGCAGCCAACACGGGGCCATGCGAAGTTACAATGAGCAGTTCTTC	CASSQHGAMRSYNEQFF
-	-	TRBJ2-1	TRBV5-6	TGTGCCAGCAGCTCCACCCGCACTAGTATGGGTGAGCAGTTCTTC	CASSSTRTSMGEQFF
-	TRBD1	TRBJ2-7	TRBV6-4	TGTGCCAGCATAGGGGTGTGTGACAGGGCCATCTACGAGCAGTACTTC	CASIGVCDRAIYEQYF
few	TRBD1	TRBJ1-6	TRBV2	TGTGCCAGCAGCGCCCCGGGACAGGGGGCCACCCTTAATAATTCACCCCTCCACTTT	CASSAPGQGATLNNSPLHF
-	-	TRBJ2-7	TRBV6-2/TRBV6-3	TGTGCCAGCAGTTACATAAGGGCCCTCTCCTACGAGCAGTACTTC	CASSYIRALSYEQYF
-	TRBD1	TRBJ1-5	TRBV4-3	TGCGCCAGCAATACAGGGGACAATCAGCCCCAGCATTTT	CASNTGDNQPQHF
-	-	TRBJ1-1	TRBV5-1	TGCGCCAGCAGCCTAAAGGCCCCCAACACTGAAGCTTTCTTT	CASSLKAPNTEAFF
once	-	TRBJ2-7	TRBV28	TGTGCCAGCAGTTCCCCCTCTTGGGCAAGTTCCGACGAGCAGTACTTC	CASSSPSWASSDEQYF
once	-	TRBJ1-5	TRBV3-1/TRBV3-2	TGTGCCAGCAGCTCCAAATGGAATCAGCCCCAGCATTTT	CASSSKWNQPQHF
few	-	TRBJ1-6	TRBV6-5	TGTGCCAGCAGGTCTGGACAGCCAGGCTCACCCCTCCACTTT	CASRSGQPGSPLHF
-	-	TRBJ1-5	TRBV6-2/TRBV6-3	TGTGCCAGCAGCACGTTTTACAGGGAGCAGCCCCAGCATTTT	CASSTFYREQPQHF
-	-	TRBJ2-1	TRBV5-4	TGTGCCAGCAGCCCGGATATAGGGGAGCAGTTCTTC	CASSPDIGEQFF
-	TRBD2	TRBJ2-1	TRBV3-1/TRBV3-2	TGTGCCAGCAGCCCTAGCGGAACCTACAATGAGCAGTTCTTC	CASSPSGTYNEQFF
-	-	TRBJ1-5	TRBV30	TGTGCCTGGAGTGTCCGGGGGTGGTTGCAGCCCCAGCATTTT	CAWSVRGWLQPQHF
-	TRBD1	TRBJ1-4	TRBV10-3	TGTGCCATCAGTGACTCGATTCAGGGGGCGGGAGAAAAACTGTTTTTT	CAISDSIQGAGEKLFF
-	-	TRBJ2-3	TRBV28	TGTGCCAGCAGCATTACAGGGCTCCTAGCCGATACGCAGTATTTT	CASSITGLLADTQYF
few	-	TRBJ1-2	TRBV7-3	TGTGCCAGCCCGGGACCGAAACGCTATGGCTACACCTTC	CASPGPKRYGYTF
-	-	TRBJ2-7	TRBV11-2	TGTGCCAGCACCTTAGCGGACTCCTACGAGCAGTACTTC	CASTLADSYEQYF
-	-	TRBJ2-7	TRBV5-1	TGCGCCAGCAGCTCACCTACAGGGTGGGAGCAGTACTTC	CASSSPTGWEQYF
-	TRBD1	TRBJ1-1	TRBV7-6	TGTGCCAGCAGCTTAGGGGACAGGGGGGTGACTGAAGCTTTCTTT	CASSLGDRGVTEAFF
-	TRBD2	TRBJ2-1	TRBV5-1	TGCGCCAGCAATACGGGACTAGCAGGTGAGCAGTTCTTC	CASNTGLAGEQFF
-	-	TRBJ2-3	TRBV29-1	TGCAGCGCTCGAGATTCATCAGATACGCAGTATTTT	CSARDSSDTQYF
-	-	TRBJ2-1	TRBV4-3	TGCGCCAGCAGCGATTCGGGCTCCAGCTCCTACAATGAGCAGTTCTTC	CASSDSGSSSYNEQFF
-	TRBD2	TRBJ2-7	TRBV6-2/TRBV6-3	TGTGCCAGCAGTTACCACCTAGCGGGGGGCTCCTACGAGCAGTACTTC	CASSYHLAGGSYEQYF
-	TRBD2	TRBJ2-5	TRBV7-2	TGTGCCAGCAGCTTAGGGAATCGCGGGAGGGCCGTTGGGGAGACCCAGTACTTC	CASSLGNRGRAVGETQYF
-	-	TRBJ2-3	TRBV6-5	TGTGCCAGCAGTTTCACGGGAGCTGTAGATACGCAGTATTTT	CASSFTGAVDTQYF
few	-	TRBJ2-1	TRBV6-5	TGTGCCAGCACCCCCGACGGTAAATCCTACAATGAGCAGTTCTTC	CASTPDGKSYNEQFF
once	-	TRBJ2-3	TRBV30	TGTGCCTGGAGCGCAGGGGTATTCAAGCGGGAATCCAACCCTAGCACAGATACGCAGTATTTT	CAWSAGVFKRESNPSTDTQYF
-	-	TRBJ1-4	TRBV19	TGTGCCAGTAGTCCGCGGGACGGCACTAATGAAAAACTGTTTTTT	CASSPRDGTNEKLFF
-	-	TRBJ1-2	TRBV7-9	TGTGCCAGCACCAAACCAGGGGACTATGGCTACACCTTC	CASTKPGDYGYTF
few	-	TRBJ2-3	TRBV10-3	TGTGCCATCAGCGCCAGCGGAGCAGGGGGGGAGAATACGCAGTATTTT	CAISASGAGGENTQYF